This record concerns one T cell receptor (beta chain) sequence. This specimen comes from a study of blood T cell repertoires in COVID-19. Across the study: Sources were T cells, B-cell-depleted T cells, or PBMCs; the material itself was cDNA or gDNA.

The CDR3 has 18 residues. The V gene end was trimmed by 8 bases and the J gene end by 4 bases; junction bases not matched to a gene: 19. Per the germline V gene, CDR1 is MDHEN and CDR2 is SYDVKM. Profiling relied on immunoSEQ multiplex PCR, and the TCRdb table lists in-frame clones only, not all of them. The data show over 300,000 clones, 90% seen once. The receptor comes from a man aged 18 to 29 with active or convalescent COVID-19. The V gene is TRBV28, the J gene TRBJ1-2, with 10 nucleotides matching TRBD1. Sequenced sample: peripheral blood. The CDR3 bases are TGTGCCAGCTGGGGAGCCCGGGACAGGGGAAGGGAAGGCTATGGCTACACCTTC. Translated: CASWGARDRGREGYGYTF.